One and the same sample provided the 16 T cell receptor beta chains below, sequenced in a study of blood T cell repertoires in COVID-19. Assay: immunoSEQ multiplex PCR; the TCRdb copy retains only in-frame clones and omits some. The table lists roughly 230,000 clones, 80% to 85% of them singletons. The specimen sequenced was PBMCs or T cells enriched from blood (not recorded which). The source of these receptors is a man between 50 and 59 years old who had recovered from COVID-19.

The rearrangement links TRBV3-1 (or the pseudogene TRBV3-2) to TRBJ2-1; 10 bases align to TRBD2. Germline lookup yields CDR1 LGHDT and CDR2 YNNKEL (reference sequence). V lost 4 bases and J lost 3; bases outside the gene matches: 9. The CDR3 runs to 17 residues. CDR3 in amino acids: CASSLRQGTSDYNEQFF. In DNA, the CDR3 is TGTGCCAGCAGCCTACGGCAGGGGACTAGCGACTACAATGAGCAGTTCTTC.

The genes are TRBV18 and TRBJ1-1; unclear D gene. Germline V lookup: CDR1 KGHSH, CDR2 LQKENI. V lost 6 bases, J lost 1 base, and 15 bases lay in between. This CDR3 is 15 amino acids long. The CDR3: CASSPRVGENTEAFF. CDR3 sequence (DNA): TGTGCCAGCTCCCCTCGGGTGGGAGAGAACACTGAAGCTTTCTTT. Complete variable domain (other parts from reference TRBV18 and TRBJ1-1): NAGVMQNPRHLVRRRGQEARLRCSPMKGHSHVYWYRQLPEEGLKFMVYLQKENIIDESGMPKERFSAEFPKEGPSILRIQQVVRGDSAAYFCASSPRVGENTEAFFGQGTRLTVV.

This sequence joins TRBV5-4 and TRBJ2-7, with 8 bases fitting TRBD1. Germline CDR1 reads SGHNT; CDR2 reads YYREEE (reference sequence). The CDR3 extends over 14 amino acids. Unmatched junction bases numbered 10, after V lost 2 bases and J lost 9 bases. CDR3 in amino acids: CASSLKGDRRAQYF. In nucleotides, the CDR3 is TGTGCCAGCAGCTTAAAGGGGGACAGGAGAGCGCAGTACTTC.

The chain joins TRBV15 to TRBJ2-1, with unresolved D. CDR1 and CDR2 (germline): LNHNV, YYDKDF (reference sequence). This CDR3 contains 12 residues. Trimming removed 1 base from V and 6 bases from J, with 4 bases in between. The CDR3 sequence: CATSRASNEQFF. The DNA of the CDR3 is TGTGCCACCAGCAGAGCGAGCAATGAGCAGTTCTTC.

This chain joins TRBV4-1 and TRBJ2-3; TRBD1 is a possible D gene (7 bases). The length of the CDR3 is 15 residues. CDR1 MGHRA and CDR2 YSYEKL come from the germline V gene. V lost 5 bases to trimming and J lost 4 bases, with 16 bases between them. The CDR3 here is CASSSRQGGADTQYF. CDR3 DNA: TGCGCCAGCAGCTCTAGACAGGGAGGTGCAGATACGCAGTATTTT.

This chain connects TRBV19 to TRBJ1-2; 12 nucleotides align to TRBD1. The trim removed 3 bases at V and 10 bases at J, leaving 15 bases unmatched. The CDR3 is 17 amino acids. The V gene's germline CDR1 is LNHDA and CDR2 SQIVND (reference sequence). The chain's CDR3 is CASSISGTGTGGTDYTF. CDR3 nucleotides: TGTGCCAGTAGTATTAGCGGGACCGGGACAGGGGGCACAGACTACACCTTC.

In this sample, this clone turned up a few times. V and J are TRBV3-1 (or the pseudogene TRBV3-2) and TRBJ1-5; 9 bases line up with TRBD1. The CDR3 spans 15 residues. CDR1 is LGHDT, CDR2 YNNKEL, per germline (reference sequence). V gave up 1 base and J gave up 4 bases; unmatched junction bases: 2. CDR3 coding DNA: TGTGCCAGCAGCCAAGCCGGACAGGGGAATCAGCCCCAGCATTTT. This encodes CASSQAGQGNQPQHF.

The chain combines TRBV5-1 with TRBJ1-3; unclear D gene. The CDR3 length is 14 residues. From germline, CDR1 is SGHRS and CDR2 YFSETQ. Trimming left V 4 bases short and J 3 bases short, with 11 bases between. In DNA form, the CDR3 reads TGCGCCAGCAGCAAGACTCGGAGTGGAAACACCATATATTTT. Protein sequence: CASSKTRSGNTIYF.

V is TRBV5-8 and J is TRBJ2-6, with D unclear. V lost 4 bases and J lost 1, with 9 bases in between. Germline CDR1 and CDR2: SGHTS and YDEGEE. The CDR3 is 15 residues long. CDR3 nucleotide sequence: TGTGCCAGCAGCCGGTATAGATCTGGGGCCAACGTCCTGACTTTC. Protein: CASSRYRSGANVLTF.

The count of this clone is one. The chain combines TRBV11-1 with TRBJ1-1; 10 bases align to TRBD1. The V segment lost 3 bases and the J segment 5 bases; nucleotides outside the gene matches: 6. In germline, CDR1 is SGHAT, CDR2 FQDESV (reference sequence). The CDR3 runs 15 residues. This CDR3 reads CASSFRQGALTEAFF. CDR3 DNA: TGTGCCAGCAGCTTCCGACAGGGGGCGTTGACTGAAGCTTTCTTT.

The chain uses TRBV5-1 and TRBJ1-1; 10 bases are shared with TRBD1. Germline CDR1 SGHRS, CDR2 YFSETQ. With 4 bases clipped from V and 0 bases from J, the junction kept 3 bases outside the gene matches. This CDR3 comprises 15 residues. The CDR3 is CASSATGGLNTEAFF. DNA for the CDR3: TGCGCCAGCAGCGCGACAGGGGGCCTGAACACTGAAGCTTTCTTT. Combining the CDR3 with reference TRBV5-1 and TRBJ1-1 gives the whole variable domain KAGVTQTPRYLIKTRGQQVTLSCSPISGHRSVSWYQQTPGQGLQFLFEYFSETQRNKGNFPGRFSGRQFSNSRSEMNVSTLELGDSALYLCASSATGGLNTEAFFGQGTRLTVV.

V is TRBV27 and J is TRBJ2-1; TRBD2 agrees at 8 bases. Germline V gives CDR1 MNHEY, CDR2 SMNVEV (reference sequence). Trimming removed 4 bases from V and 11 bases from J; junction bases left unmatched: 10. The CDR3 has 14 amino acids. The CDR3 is CASSYSSGSLKQFF. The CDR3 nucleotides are TGTGCCAGCAGTTACTCCAGCGGGAGCCTCAAGCAGTTCTTC.

CDR3 in DNA: TGTGCCAGCAACCCCCTAGGCGGGGGGGCGGCTGAGCAGTTCTTC. Its translation is CASNPLGGGAAEQFF. The chain links TRBV2 to TRBJ2-1; the match to TRBD2 covers 9 bases. Germline CDR1 and CDR2: SNHLY and FYNNEI. The CDR3 totals 15 residues. Germline trimming cut 7 bases from V and 9 bases from J; bases unmatched to any gene: 13.

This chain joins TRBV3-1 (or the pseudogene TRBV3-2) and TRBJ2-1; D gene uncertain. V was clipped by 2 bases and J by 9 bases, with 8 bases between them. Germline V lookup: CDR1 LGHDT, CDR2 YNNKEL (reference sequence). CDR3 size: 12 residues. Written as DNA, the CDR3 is TGTGCCAGCAGCCAAAGCCCCGGTGAGCAGTTCTTC. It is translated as CASSQSPGEQFF.

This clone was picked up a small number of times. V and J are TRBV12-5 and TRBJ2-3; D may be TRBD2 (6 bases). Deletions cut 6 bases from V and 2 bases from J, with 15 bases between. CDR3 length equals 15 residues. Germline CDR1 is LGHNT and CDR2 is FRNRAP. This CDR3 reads CASGLRDLPTDTQYF. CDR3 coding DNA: TGTGCTAGTGGCCTACGGGACTTACCCACAGATACGCAGTATTTT.

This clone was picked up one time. CDR3 loop: CASSQESRGKSDTQYF. The DNA of the CDR3 is TGTGCCAGCAGCCAAGAATCCCGAGGGAAATCCGATACGCAGTATTTT. The V gene is TRBV14, the J gene TRBJ2-3; tentatively, D is TRBD2 (5 bases). V lost 0 bases to trimming and J lost 6 bases, with 16 bases between them. Germline assignment: CDR1 SGHDN and CDR2 FVKESK. The CDR3 has 16 residues.